This T cell receptor (beta chain) came from a study of regulatory T cells in long-lasting Graves disease. The CDR3 extends over 16 amino acids. Unmatched junction bases numbered 7, after V lost 0 bases and J lost 8 bases. Germline CDR1 is MGHRA and CDR2 is YSYEKL. Time point in this sample: newly diagnosed GD, antithyroid drugs for less than 3 months. PBMC-extracted RNA yielded the TCR library. Relying on iRepertoire HTBI primers and Arm-PCR of CDR3 regions, the team built TCR beta libraries. TCRdb reprocessed the multiplex PCR reads with MiXCR, giving one entry per CDR3 protein. Seen here are about 420,000 distinct CDR3 sequences, 16% observed once, and the top ten hold about a quarter. This clonotype was recorded once. The sample also formed part of further work on T cells in Graves' hyperthyroidism and ophthalmopathy.

The clonotype was recovered from a woman aged 18 to 35 with Graves disease. J is TRBJ2-1 and V is TRBV4-1, with TRBD2 matching over 10 bases. Source: peripheral blood mononuclear cells (PBMCs), taken at new diagnosis, from a patient treated with antithyroid drugs. Here the CDR3 reads CASSQESGRAFDEQFF. CDR3 nucleotides: TGCGCCAGCAGCCAAGAGAGCGGGAGGGCCTTCGATGAGCAGTTCTTC.